These 19 T cell receptor beta chains were all obtained from the same sample, sequenced in a study of neurological immune-mediated disorders. TCRdb reprocessed the 5' RACE reads via MiXCR and lists one record per CDR3 protein. Here the sample spans under 80,000 distinct CDR3 sequences, 9.4% being singletons. Sample: PBMCs. The source of these receptors is a man between 50 and 59 years old in good health.

This clonotype was recorded at least ten times. CDR3 in DNA: TGTGCCAGCAGTTTCAGGGGTTTAGACACTGAAGCTTTCTTT. Its translation: CASSFRGLDTEAFF. The chain recombines TRBV12-3 or TRBV12-4 with TRBJ1-1; D is perhaps TRBD1 (6 bases). Trimming removed 3 bases at V and 3 bases at J, with 11 bases between. The CDR3 extends over 14 amino acids.

Many counts were recorded for this clonotype. The gene calls are TRBV20-1 and TRBJ2-2, with D hard to call. Germline V gene data show CDR1 as DFQATT and CDR2 as SNEGSKA (reference sequence). The CDR3 runs 14 residues. Trimming cost V 5 bases and J 3 bases, with 13 bases left between them. The CDR3 sequence is CSAPRTGDTGELFF. CDR3 in DNA: TGCAGTGCTCCAAGGACCGGCGACACCGGGGAGCTGTTTTTT.

In this sample, this clonotype turned up many times. This rearrangement joins TRBV20-1 to TRBJ1-1, with TRBD1 identical over 7 bases. The CDR3 has 14 amino acids. CDR1 and CDR2 (germline): DFQATT, SNEGSKA (reference sequence). The V gene end was trimmed by 3 bases and the J gene end by 4 bases; junction bases not matched to a gene: 8. CDR3 DNA sequence: TGCAGTGCTAGGACACAGGGGAGGTTCACTGAAGCTTTCTTT. It translates to CSARTQGRFTEAFF.

This clonotype was found many times. The chain combines TRBV5-1 with TRBJ1-1; D perhaps matches TRBD1 (5 bases). Trimming left V 0 bases short and J 4 bases short, with 13 bases between. The germline V gene has CDR1 SGHRS and CDR2 YFSETQ. This CDR3 has 15 amino acids. The CDR3 reads CASSLAGGLTTEAFF. CDR3 coding DNA: TGCGCCAGCAGCTTGGCCGGGGGGTTGACCACTGAAGCTTTCTTT.

The table lists this clonotype with many counts. This chain joins TRBV5-1 and TRBJ2-7, with a tentative D call TRBD1 (5 bases). The CDR3 has 14 residues. Looked up from germline, CDR1 is SGHRS and CDR2 is YFSETQ. The V end lost 0 bases, the J end lost 3 bases, and 10 bases lay between the germline ends. CDR3 in amino acids: CASSLVGQGYEQYF. CDR3 nucleotide sequence: TGCGCCAGCAGCTTGGTCGGGCAGGGCTACGAGCAGTACTTC.

At least ten counts were recorded for this clonotype. This chain uses TRBV14 with TRBJ2-2, with 11 bases that match TRBD2. The CDR3 is 16 amino acids. Germline trimming cut 4 bases from V and 7 bases from J; bases unmatched to any gene: 8. Germline V gene sequence: CDR1 SGHDN, CDR2 FVKESK. DNA for the CDR3: TGTGCCAGCAGCCCGTTAGCGGGAGGGCCTGACGGGGAGCTGTTTTTT. Its translation is CASSPLAGGPDGELFF.

This clonotype was detected many times. The chain links TRBV20-1 to TRBJ1-2; 7 positions agree with TRBD1. V was pared by 7 bases and J by 7 bases, with 6 bases of the junction left unmatched. The germline gives CDR1 DFQATT, CDR2 SNEGSKA (reference sequence). The CDR3 extends over 11 amino acids. CDR3 sequence: CSVPDRTGYTF. CDR3 nucleotide sequence: TGCAGTGTCCCGGACAGGACTGGCTACACCTTC.

This clonotype was detected a few times. The rearrangement uses TRBV10-2 and TRBJ2-1, with a weak D call TRBD2 (5 bases). Germline CDR1 WSHSY, CDR2 SAAADI. This CDR3 comprises 12 residues. V was clipped by 4 bases and J by 5 bases, with 6 bases between them. The CDR3 spells CASSVGNNEQFF. CDR3 nucleotides: TGCGCCAGCAGTGTCGGGAACAATGAGCAGTTCTTC.

This clonotype was counted at least ten times. The chain couples TRBV15 to TRBJ2-7; TRBD1 matches 7 bases. With V trimmed by 0 bases and J by 5 bases, 10 bases remained unmatched. CDR1 and CDR2 (germline): LNHNV, YYDKDF (reference sequence). This CDR3 is 16 amino acids long. This CDR3 is CATSRDRQGARHEQYF. In nucleotides, the CDR3 is TGTGCCACCAGCAGAGATCGACAGGGCGCCAGGCACGAGCAGTACTTC.

This clonotype occurred many times. This chain uses TRBV29-1 with TRBJ2-3; 16 nucleotides line up with TRBD2. This CDR3 comprises 15 residues. Trimming at V came to 6 bases and at J to 4 bases, leaving 4 bases not matched to a gene. Germline V lookup: CDR1 SQVTM, CDR2 ANQGSEA. As DNA, the CDR3 is TGCAGCGTGCGCGGGACTAGCGGGGGGGCAGATACGCAGTATTTT. Its protein product is CSVRGTSGGADTQYF.

The sample holds many counts of this clonotype. The chain links TRBV9 to TRBJ2-7; D gene uncertain. The V end was cut by 0 bases, the J end by 0 bases, with 7 bases between. In germline, CDR1 is SGDLS, CDR2 YYNGEE. The CDR3 is 14 amino acids. Here the CDR3 reads CASSVGPNSYEQYF. The CDR3 nucleotides are TGTGCCAGCAGCGTAGGTCCGAACTCCTACGAGCAGTACTTC.

Points on this clonotype: A much more abundant neighbour one base away suggests this may be a read error. V is TRBV5-6 and J is TRBJ1-5; TRBD1 is a possible D gene (6 bases). CDR3 length: 15 amino acids. Trimming cost V 2 bases and J 2 bases, with 11 bases left between them. The V gene's germline CDR1 is SGHDT and CDR2 YYEEEE. The CDR3 DNA reads TGTGCCAGCAGCTTTAGGGGGGTGGGCAATCAGCCCCAGCATTTT. It encodes CASSFRGVGNQPQHF. The full variable domain, completed using reference TRBV5-6 and TRBJ1-5, is DAGVTQSPTHLIKTRGQQVTLRCSPKSGHDTVSWYQQALGQGPQFIFQYYEEEERQRGNFPDRFSGHQFPNYSSELNVNALLLGDSALYLCASSFRGVGNQPQHFGDGTRLSIL.

This clonotype was picked up one time. At one end the junction does not follow the germline gene, possibly because of a read error. This chain joins TRBV5-1 and TRBJ1-1; D gene unclear. CDR1 SGHRS and CDR2 YFSETQ come from the germline V gene. The CDR3 has 13 amino acids. CDR3 protein: CSSADGRNTEAFF. The CDR3 region has the DNA TGCTCCAGTGCAGATGGGCGGAACACTGAAGCTTTCTTT.

This clonotype was seen a handful of times. This chain links TRBV19 with TRBJ2-7; D not certain. Germline CDR1 and CDR2: LNHDA and SQIVND (reference sequence). V was clipped by 8 bases and J by 3 bases, with 17 bases between them. The CDR3 sequence is 14 residues long. CDR3 loop: CASSPGSLRYEQYF. The DNA of the CDR3 is TGTGCCAGTTCCCCGGGTAGCTTACGCTACGAGCAGTACTTC. The variable domain in full, completed from reference TRBV19 and TRBJ2-7, reads DGGITQSPKYLFRKEGQNVTLSCEQNLNHDAMYWYRQDPGQGLRLIYYSQIVNDFQKGDIAEGYSVSREKKESFPLTVTSAQKNPTAFYLCASSPGSLRYEQYFGPGTRLTVT.

In this sample, this clonotype turned up many times. The chain couples TRBV6-5 to TRBJ2-7, with 8 bases that match TRBD1. Germline values: CDR1 MNHEY, CDR2 SVGAGI. CDR3 length: 15 residues. The J segment lost 3 bases and the V segment lost 0 bases, leaving 4 bases of the junction unmatched. CDR3 region: CASSYSRTGFYEQYF. The CDR3 nucleotides are TGTGCCAGCAGTTACTCGAGGACAGGGTTCTACGAGCAGTACTTC.

This clonotype was seen many times. J is TRBJ2-1 and V is TRBV28; TRBD2 agrees at 8 bases. This CDR3 has 17 amino acids. J gave up 8 bases and V 3 bases, and 15 bases lay outside the gene matches. Germline lookup yields CDR1 MDHEN and CDR2 SYDVKM. The CDR3 nucleotides are TGTGCCAGCAGTTTGGCCGGAGGGGGGACTAGTTATTATGAGCAGTTCTTC. Its translation: CASSLAGGGTSYYEQFF.

The V and J genes are TRBV20-1 and TRBJ2-3, with D unresolved. The V end was cut by 5 bases, the J end by 0 bases, with 6 bases between. This CDR3 is 12 amino acids long. Germline-derived CDR1 and CDR2 are DFQATT and SNEGSKA (reference sequence). The CDR3 DNA reads as TGCAGTGCTCAGACTAGCACAGATACGCAGTATTTT. It is translated as CSAQTSTDTQYF.

This clonotype has a count of ten or more. The chain joins TRBV9 to TRBJ2-3; TRBD2 aligns across 7 bases. The CDR3 length is 15 residues. Germline V gene lookup returns CDR1 SGDLS and CDR2 YYNGEE. With 2 bases clipped from V and 5 bases from J, the junction kept 8 bases outside the gene matches. CDR3 amino acids: CASSVRAGSGDTQYF. CDR3 sequence (DNA): TGTGCCAGCAGCGTCAGAGCGGGAAGTGGAGATACGCAGTATTTT.

This clonotype was seen at least ten times. The chain carries TRBV6-5 and TRBJ2-2; D is ambiguous. V shed 0 bases and J shed 5 bases, with 7 bases lying between them. Germline V gene data show CDR1 as MNHEY and CDR2 as SVGAGI. CDR3 length: 14 residues. The CDR3 region has the DNA TGTGCCAGCAGTTACTCGGAGAGGACCGGGGAGCTGTTTTTT. It is translated as CASSYSERTGELFF.